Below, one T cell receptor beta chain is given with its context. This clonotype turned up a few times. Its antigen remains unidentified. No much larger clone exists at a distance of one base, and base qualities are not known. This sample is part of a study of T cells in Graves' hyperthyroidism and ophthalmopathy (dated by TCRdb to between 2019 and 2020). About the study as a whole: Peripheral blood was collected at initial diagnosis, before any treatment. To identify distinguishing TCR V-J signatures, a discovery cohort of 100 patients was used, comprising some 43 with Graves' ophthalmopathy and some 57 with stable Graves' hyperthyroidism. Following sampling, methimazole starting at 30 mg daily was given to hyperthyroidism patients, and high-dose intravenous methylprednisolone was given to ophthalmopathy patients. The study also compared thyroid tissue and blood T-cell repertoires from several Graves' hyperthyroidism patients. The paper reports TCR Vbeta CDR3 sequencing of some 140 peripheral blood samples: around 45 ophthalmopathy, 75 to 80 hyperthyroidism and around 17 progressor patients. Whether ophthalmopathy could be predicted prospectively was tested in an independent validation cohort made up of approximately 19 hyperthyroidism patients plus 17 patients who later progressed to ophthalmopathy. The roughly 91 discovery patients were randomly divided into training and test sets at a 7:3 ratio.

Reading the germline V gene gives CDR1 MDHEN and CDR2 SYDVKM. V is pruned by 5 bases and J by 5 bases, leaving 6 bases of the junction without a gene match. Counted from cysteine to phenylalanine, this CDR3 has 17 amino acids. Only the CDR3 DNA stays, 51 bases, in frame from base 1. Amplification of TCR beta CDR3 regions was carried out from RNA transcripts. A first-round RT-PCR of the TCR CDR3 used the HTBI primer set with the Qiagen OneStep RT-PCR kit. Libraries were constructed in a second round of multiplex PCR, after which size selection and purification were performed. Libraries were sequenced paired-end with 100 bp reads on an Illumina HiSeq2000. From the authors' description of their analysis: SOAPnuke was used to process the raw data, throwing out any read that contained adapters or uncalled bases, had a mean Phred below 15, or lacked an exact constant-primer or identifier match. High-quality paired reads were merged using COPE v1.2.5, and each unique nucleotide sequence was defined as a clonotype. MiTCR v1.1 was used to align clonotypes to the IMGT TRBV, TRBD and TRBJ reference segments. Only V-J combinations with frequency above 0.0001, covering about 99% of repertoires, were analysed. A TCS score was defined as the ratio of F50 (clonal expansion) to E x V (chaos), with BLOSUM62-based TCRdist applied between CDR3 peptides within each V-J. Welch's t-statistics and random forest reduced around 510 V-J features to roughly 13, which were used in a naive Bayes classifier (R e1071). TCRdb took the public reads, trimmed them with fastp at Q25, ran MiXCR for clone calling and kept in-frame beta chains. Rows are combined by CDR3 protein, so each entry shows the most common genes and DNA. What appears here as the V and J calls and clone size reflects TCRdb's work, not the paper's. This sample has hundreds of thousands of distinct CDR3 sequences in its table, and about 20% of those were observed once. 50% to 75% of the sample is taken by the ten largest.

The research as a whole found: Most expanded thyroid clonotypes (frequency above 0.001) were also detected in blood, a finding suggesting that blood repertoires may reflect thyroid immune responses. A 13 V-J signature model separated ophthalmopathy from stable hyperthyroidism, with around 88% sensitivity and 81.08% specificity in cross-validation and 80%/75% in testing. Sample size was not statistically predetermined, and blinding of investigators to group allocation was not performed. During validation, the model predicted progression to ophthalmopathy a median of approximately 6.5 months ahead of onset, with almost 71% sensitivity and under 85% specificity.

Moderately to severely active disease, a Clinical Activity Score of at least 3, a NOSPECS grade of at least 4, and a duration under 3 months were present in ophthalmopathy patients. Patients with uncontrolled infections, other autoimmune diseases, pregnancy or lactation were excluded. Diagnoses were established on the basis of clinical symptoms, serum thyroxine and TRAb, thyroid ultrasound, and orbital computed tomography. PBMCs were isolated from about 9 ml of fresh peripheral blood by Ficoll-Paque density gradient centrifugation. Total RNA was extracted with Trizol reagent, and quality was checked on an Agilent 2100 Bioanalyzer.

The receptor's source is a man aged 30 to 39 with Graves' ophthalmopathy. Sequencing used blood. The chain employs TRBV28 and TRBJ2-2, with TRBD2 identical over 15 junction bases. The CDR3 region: CASSQGLAGGETGELFF. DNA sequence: TGTGCCAGCAGTCAGGGACTAGCGGGAGGAGAAACCGGGGAGCTGTTTTTT.